This is a list of T cell receptor beta chains from one sample in a study of T cells after yellow fever vaccination. TCRdb fed the 5' RACE reads into MiXCR, producing one record per CDR3 protein. This table has around 500,000 distinct CDR3 sequences, about a fifth appearing once. This specimen consisted of PBMCs, obtained 20 to 25 days after the first yellow fever vaccination. These receptors were taken from a man between 18 and 29 years old who received the YFV17D yellow fever vaccine. Each CDR3 is given with its conserved first and last residue. Fields, in order: CDR3 length, J gene, D gene, V gene, clone size, CDR3 protein, CDR3 DNA. The D gene is left open where the match is weak. Size is stated for part of the rows, as once, few or many counts, or as a class when the clone is expanded.

>13|TRBJ1-4|-|TRBV27|-
CASTTGSNEKLFF
TGTGCCAGCACGACAGGTTCCAATGAAAAACTGTTTTTT
>16|TRBJ2-6|-|TRBV4-1|-
CASSQDWGAGANVLTF
TGCGCCAGCAGCCAAGATTGGGGTGCTGGGGCCAACGTCCTGACTTTC
>16|TRBJ1-4|-|TRBV19|few
CASSAPRRTRDEKLFF
TGTGCCAGTAGTGCCCCCCGGCGGACCCGGGATGAAAAACTGTTTTTT
>15|TRBJ2-2|-|TRBV5-5|-
CASSLGELITGELFF
TGTGCCAGCAGCTTGGGAGAGCTGATCACCGGGGAGCTGTTTTTT
>15|TRBJ2-2|-|TRBV5-6|-
CASTSGFTNTGELFF
TGTGCCAGCACCTCGGGGTTTACGAACACCGGGGAGCTGTTTTTT
>16|TRBJ2-1|-|TRBV9|-
CASSPYLGSTYNEQFF
TGTGCCAGCAGCCCCTACTTAGGGAGCACCTACAATGAGCAGTTCTTC
>13|TRBJ1-6|-|TRBV19|-
CASSLRGQAPLHF
TGTGCCAGTAGCTTACGGGGACAAGCACCCCTCCACTTT
>16|TRBJ2-1|TRBD2|TRBV7-9|many
CASSLSLAGAYNEQFF
TGTGCCAGCAGCTTAAGCCTAGCGGGGGCCTACAATGAGCAGTTCTTC
>13|TRBJ2-5|-|TRBV24-1|few
CATSGEHRETQYF
TGTGCCACCAGTGGCGAACACAGGGAGACCCAGTACTTC
>16|TRBJ2-7|TRBD2|TRBV6-1|few
CASRWEGRDFSYEQYF
TGTGCCAGCAGGTGGGAGGGCAGGGACTTCTCCTACGAGCAGTACTTC
>15|TRBJ2-5|TRBD1|TRBV20-1|-
CSARDLRTGFQTQYF
TGCAGTGCTAGAGATTTGAGGACAGGGTTCCAGACCCAGTACTTC
>16|TRBJ1-5|-|TRBV18|-
CASSPVSRGANQPQHF
TGTGCCAGCTCACCAGTGTCGAGGGGCGCTAATCAGCCCCAGCATTTT
>15|TRBJ1-6|-|TRBV7-3|-
CASSPRSGRNSPLHF
TGTGCCAGCAGCCCCAGGTCGGGGCGAAATTCACCCCTCCACTTT
>14|TRBJ1-2|-|TRBV2|few
CASRPRERSYGYTF
TGTGCCAGCAGGCCCAGGGAGAGGAGCTATGGCTACACCTTC
>13|TRBJ2-1|-|TRBV12-3/TRBV12-4|few
CASSSLHYNEQFF
TGTGCCAGCAGTTCGCTACATTACAATGAGCAGTTCTTC
>15|TRBJ1-4|-|TRBV5-1|-
CASSSGPGDQEKLFF
TGCGCCAGCAGCTCCGGGCCAGGCGATCAAGAAAAACTGTTTTTT
>17|TRBJ2-1|TRBD2|TRBV9|-
CASSPRLAGTIDNEQFF
TGTGCCAGCAGCCCCCGACTAGCGGGGACTATCGACAATGAGCAGTTCTTC
>11|TRBJ2-5|-|TRBV24-1|once
CATPREETQYF
TGTGCCACCCCTAGAGAAGAGACCCAGTACTTC
>14|TRBJ2-3|TRBD1|TRBV27|-
CASRTGQGPDTQYF
TGTGCCAGCAGAACGGGACAGGGCCCAGATACGCAGTATTTT
>14|TRBJ2-2|-|TRBV3-1|-
CASALVGDTGELFF
TGTGCCAGCGCCCTGGTGGGAGACACCGGGGAGCTGTTTTTT
>14|TRBJ2-5|-|TRBV5-1|many
CASRDLAHEETQYF
TGCGCCAGCAGGGATTTGGCACACGAAGAGACCCAGTACTTC
>13|TRBJ2-3|-|TRBV7-2|-
CASSLAFTDTQYF
TGTGCCAGCAGCTTAGCCTTCACAGATACGCAGTATTTT
>14|TRBJ2-2|TRBD2|TRBV19|few
CASRAGGSTGELFF
TGTGCCAGTAGAGCGGGGGGTTCCACCGGGGAGCTGTTTTTT
>15|TRBJ2-3|TRBD2|TRBV5-1|-
CASSLSSGGTDTQYF
TGCGCCAGCAGCTTGTCGAGCGGGGGCACAGATACGCAGTATTTT
>14|TRBJ2-1|TRBD1|TRBV7-9|-
CATSGRGLGNEQFF
TGTGCCACCTCGGGCAGGGGGCTAGGCAATGAGCAGTTCTTC
>13|TRBJ1-4|TRBD1|TRBV29-1|-
CSVGGGQDEKLFF
TGCAGCGTTGGAGGGGGACAGGATGAAAAACTGTTTTTT
>14|TRBJ2-3|TRBD1|TRBV5-1|many
CASSLGQGADTQYF
TGTGCCAGCAGCTTAGGACAGGGGGCAGATACGCAGTATTTT
>14|TRBJ2-5|-|TRBV18|-
CASSRGGAQETQYF
TGTGCCAGCTCACGCGGCGGGGCACAAGAGACCCAGTACTTC
>14|TRBJ1-5|-|TRBV30|few
CAWSPAGGNQPQHF
TGTGCCTGGAGTCCCGCAGGGGGCAATCAGCCCCAGCATTTT
>17|TRBJ2-5|TRBD2|TRBV24-1|-
CATSGVVGTSGGETQYF
TGTGCCACCAGTGGTGTGGTCGGGACTAGCGGGGGGGAGACCCAGTACTTC
>11|TRBJ1-1|-|TRBV2|few
CASSEDTEAFF
TGTGCCAGCAGTGAGGACACTGAAGCTTTCTTT
>16|TRBJ2-2|-|TRBV7-3|few
CASSSRHGVNTGELFF
TGTGCCAGCAGCTCACGACACGGGGTTAACACCGGGGAGCTGTTTTTT
>13|TRBJ2-5|-|TRBV28|-
CASSLPSRETQYF
TGTGCCAGCAGCCTCCCCTCACGAGAGACCCAGTACTTC
>13|TRBJ1-5|-|TRBV5-1|-
CASSLDSDQPQHF
TGCGCCAGCAGCTTGGACAGTGATCAGCCCCAGCATTTT
>15|TRBJ2-1|-|TRBV30|once
CAWTVGQSSYNEQFF
TGTGCCTGGACGGTCGGACAAAGCTCCTACAATGAGCAGTTCTTC
>17|TRBJ2-1|TRBD2|TRBV4-1|-
CASSQDSGAFTYNEQFF
TGCGCCAGCAGCCAAGATAGCGGGGCCTTCACCTACAATGAGCAGTTCTTC
>15|TRBJ1-5|-|TRBV6-2/TRBV6-3|-
CASSYDQGRNQPQHF
TGTGCCAGCAGTTACGATCAGGGCCGCAATCAGCCCCAGCATTTT
>17|TRBJ2-2|-|TRBV7-2|-
CASSLATPGLHTGELFF
TGTGCCAGCAGCTTAGCCACCCCAGGGTTGCACACCGGGGAGCTGTTTTTT
>14|TRBJ1-4|-|TRBV7-8|few
CASSFPGKKEKLFF
TGTGCCAGCAGCTTTCCGGGGAAGAAAGAAAAACTGTTTTTT
>16|TRBJ1-5|TRBD1|TRBV20-1|few
CSASPVTGVGNQPQHF
TGCAGTGCTAGTCCAGTAACAGGGGTGGGCAATCAGCCCCAGCATTTT
>12|TRBJ2-3|-|TRBV4-2|few
CASSQDLTAVYF
TGTGCCAGCAGCCAAGATCTAACGGCCGTGTATTTT
>16|TRBJ2-1|TRBD2|TRBV20-1|many
CSASVLAGASYNEQFF
TGCAGTGCTAGCGTCTTAGCGGGGGCCTCCTACAATGAGCAGTTCTTC
>14|TRBJ2-2|TRBD2|TRBV29-1|many
CSVDSGGDTGELFF
TGCAGCGTTGACAGCGGGGGGGACACCGGGGAGCTGTTTTTT
>15|TRBJ1-1|-|TRBV6-5|few
CASSRKRVTNTEAFF
TGTGCCAGCAGTAGGAAGAGGGTTACGAACACTGAAGCTTTCTTT
>14|TRBJ2-3|-|TRBV20-1|-
CSARDPRLGYTQYF
TGCAGTGCTAGAGATCCCCGGCTCGGGTATACGCAGTATTTT
>15|TRBJ1-6|-|TRBV5-1|few
CASSLVSSYNSPLHF
TGCGCCAGCAGCTTAGTGAGCTCCTATAATTCACCCCTCCACTTT
>15|TRBJ2-3|TRBD2|TRBV20-1|-
CSARDSLAGTDTQYF
TGCAGTGCGCGGGATAGTCTAGCGGGCACAGATACGCAGTATTTT
>14|TRBJ2-7|TRBD2|TRBV20-1|few
CSARAGTSVGEQYF
TGCAGTGCTAGAGCCGGGACTAGCGTAGGCGAGCAGTACTTC
>14|TRBJ2-5|TRBD2|TRBV5-1|-
CASSLSLATETQYF
TGCGCCAGCAGCTTGTCACTAGCGACAGAGACCCAGTACTTC
>15|TRBJ2-7|-|TRBV4-1|-
CASSQRQGGPYEQYF
TGCGCCAGCAGCCAACGCCAGGGGGGACCCTACGAGCAGTACTTC
>14|TRBJ2-7|-|TRBV7-2|-
CASSLARVGYEQYF
TGTGCCAGCAGCTTAGCGAGGGTGGGTTACGAGCAGTACTTC
>12|TRBJ1-4|-|TRBV20-1|few
CSASPLNEKLFF
TGCAGTGCTAGTCCGCTGAATGAAAAACTGTTTTTT
>14|TRBJ2-5|-|TRBV10-1|many
CASSESGGRETQYF
TGCGCCAGCAGTGAGTCCGGGGGAAGGGAGACCCAGTACTTC
>16|TRBJ1-2|TRBD1|TRBV5-1|few
CASSLRKDRANYGYTF
TGCGCCAGCAGCTTGAGGAAAGACAGGGCTAACTATGGCTACACCTTC
>17|TRBJ1-5|-|TRBV7-9|-
CASSLAGTVNSNQPQHF
TGTGCCAGCAGCTTAGCTGGGACGGTCAATAGCAATCAGCCCCAGCATTTT